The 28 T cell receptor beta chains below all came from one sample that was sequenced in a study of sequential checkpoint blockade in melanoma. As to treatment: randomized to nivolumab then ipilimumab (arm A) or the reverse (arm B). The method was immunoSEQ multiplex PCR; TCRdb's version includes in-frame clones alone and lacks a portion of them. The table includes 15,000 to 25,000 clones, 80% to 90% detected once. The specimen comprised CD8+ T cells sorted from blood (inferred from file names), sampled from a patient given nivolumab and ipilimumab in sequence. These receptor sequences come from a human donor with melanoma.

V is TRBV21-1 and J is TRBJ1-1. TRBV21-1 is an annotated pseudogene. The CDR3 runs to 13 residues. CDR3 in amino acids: CASSKVGGTGAFF. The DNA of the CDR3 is TGTGCCAGCAGCAAAGTGGGGGGAACGGGAGCTTTCTTT.

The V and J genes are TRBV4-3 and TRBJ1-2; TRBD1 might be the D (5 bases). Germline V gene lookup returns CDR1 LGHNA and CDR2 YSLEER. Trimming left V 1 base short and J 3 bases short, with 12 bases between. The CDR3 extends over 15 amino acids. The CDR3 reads CASSQGQDRYYGYTF. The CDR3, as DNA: TGCGCCAGCAGCCAAGGGCAAGACAGATACTATGGCTACACCTTC.

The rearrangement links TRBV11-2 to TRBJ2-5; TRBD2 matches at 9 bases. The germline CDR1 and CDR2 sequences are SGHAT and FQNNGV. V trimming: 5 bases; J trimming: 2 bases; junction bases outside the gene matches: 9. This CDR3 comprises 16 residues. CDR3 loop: CASSPTGSGGQETQYF. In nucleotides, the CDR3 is TGTGCCAGCAGCCCGACGGGTAGCGGGGGACAAGAGACCCAGTACTTC.

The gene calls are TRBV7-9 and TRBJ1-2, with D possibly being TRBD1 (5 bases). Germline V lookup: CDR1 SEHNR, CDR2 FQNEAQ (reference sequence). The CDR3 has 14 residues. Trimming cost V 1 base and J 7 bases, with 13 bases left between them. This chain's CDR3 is CASSLVAGRAGYTF. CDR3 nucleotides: TGTGCCAGCAGCTTAGTAGCAGGGAGGGCTGGCTACACCTTC.

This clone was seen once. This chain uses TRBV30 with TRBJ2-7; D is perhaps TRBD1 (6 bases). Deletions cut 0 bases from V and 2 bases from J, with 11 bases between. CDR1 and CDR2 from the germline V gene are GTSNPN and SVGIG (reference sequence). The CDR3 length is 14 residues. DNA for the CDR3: TGTGCCTGGAGTGTCGATGGACAGACCTACGAGCAGTACTTC. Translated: CAWSVDGQTYEQYF.

The CDR3 DNA reads TGTGCCAGCGGGAGACTAGCGGGGGGAACCGGGGAGCTGTTTTTT. Translated, it gives CASGRLAGGTGELFF. The chain combines TRBV6-5 with TRBJ2-2; TRBD2 agrees at 13 bases. After removal of 8 bases from V and 5 bases from J, the junction contained 5 bases not matched to a gene. The germline gives CDR1 MNHEY, CDR2 SVGAGI. CDR3 length equals 15 residues.

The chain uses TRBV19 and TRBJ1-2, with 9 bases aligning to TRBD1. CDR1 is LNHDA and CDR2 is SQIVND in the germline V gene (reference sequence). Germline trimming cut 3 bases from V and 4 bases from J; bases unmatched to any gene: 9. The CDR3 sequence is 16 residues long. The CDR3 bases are TGTGCCAGTAGTATCTCGGGACAGGGTGCCAGCTATGGCTACACCTTC. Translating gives CASSISGQGASYGYTF.

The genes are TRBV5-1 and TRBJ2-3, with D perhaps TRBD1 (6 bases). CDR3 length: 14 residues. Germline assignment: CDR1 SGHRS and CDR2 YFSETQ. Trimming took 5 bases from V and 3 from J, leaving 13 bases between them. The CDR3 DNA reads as TGCGCCAGCAGTTCTAATCAGGGGACAGATACGCAGTATTTT. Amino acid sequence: CASSSNQGTDTQYF.

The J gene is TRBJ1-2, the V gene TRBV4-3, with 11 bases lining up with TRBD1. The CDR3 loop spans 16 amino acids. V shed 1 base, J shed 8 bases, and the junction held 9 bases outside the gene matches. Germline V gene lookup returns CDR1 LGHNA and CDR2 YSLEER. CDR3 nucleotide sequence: TGCGCCAGCAGCCAAGTAGGTCTCGGACAGGGGGCGGGCTACACCTTC. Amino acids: CASSQVGLGQGAGYTF.

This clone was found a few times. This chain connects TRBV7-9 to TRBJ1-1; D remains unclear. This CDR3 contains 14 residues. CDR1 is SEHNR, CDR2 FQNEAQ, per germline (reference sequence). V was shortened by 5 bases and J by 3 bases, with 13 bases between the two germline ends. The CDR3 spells CASSPQQHDTEAFF. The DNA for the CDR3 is TGTGCCAGCAGCCCCCAACAGCACGACACTGAAGCTTTCTTT.

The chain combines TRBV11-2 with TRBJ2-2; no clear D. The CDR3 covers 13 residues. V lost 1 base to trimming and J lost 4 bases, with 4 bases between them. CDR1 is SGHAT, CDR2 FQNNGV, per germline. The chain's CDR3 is CASSLVRTGELFF. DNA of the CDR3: TGTGCCAGCAGCTTAGTCCGCACCGGGGAGCTGTTTTTT.

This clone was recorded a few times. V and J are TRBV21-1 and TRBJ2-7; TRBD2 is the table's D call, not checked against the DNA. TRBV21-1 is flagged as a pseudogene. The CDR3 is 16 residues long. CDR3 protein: CASSTPGLAGIGEQYF. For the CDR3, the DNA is TGTGCCAGCAGCACCCCGGGACTAGCGGGAATTGGCGAGCAGTACTTC.

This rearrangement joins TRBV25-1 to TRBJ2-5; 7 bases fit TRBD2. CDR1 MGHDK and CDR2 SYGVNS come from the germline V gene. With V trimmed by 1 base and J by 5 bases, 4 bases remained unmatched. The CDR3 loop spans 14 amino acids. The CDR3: CASSEWREMETQYF. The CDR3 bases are TGTGCCAGCAGTGAATGGCGGGAGATGGAGACCCAGTACTTC.

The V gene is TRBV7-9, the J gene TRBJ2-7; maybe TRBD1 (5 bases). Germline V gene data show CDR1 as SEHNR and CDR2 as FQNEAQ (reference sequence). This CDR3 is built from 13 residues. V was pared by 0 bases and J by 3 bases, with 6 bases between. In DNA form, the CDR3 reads TGTGCCAGCAGCTTAGCAGGGGTCTACGAGCAGTACTTC. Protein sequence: CASSLAGVYEQYF.

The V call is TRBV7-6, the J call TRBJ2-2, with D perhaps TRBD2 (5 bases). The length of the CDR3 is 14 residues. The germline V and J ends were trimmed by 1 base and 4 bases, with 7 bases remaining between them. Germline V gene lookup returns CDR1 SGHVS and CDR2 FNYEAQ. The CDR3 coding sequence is TGTGCCAGCAGCTTAGGAGGGCCCACCGGGGAGCTGTTTTTT. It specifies CASSLGGPTGELFF. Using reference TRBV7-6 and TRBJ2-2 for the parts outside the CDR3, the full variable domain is GAGVSQSPRYKVTKRGQDVALRCDPISGHVSLYWYRQALGQGPEFLTYFNYEAQQDKSGLPNDRFSAERPEGSISTLTIQRTEQRDSAMYRCASSLGGPTGELFFGEGSRLTVL.

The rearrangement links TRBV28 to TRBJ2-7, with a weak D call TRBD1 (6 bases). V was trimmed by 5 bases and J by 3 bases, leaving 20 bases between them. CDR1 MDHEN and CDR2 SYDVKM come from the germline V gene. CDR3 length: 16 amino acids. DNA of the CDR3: TGTGCCAGCAGTCGAGATAGTGGGGGCTCCCTCTACGAGCAGTACTTC. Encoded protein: CASSRDSGGSLYEQYF.

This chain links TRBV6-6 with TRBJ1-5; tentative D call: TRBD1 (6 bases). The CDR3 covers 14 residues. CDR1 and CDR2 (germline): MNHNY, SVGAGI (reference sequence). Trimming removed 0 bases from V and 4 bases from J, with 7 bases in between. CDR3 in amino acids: CASSYSTGNQPQHF. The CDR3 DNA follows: TGTGCCAGCAGTTACTCGACAGGAAATCAGCCCCAGCATTTT.

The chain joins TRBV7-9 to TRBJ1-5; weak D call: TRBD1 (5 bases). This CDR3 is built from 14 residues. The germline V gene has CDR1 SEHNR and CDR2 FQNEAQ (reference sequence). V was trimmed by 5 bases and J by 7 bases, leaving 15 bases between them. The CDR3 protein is CASSLPRGGQPQHF. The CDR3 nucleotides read TGTGCCAGCAGCCTCCCTAGGGGAGGACAGCCCCAGCATTTT. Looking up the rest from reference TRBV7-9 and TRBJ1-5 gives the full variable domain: DTGVSQNPRHKITKRGQNVTFRCDPISEHNRLYWYRQTLGQGPEFLTYFQNEAQLEKSRLLSDRFSAERPKGSFSTLEIQRTEQGDSAMYLCASSLPRGGQPQHFGDGTRLSIL.

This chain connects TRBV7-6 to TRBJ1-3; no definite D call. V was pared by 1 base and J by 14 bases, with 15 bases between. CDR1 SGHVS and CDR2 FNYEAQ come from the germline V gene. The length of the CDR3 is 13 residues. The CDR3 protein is CASSLERNGVLYF. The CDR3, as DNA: TGTGCCAGCAGCTTAGAGCGGAATGGGGTATTATATTTT.

CDR3 region: CASSVGQGAFNSPLHF. The CDR3, as DNA: TGTGCCAGCAGTGTCGGACAGGGGGCTTTTAATTCACCCCTCCACTTT. The chain joins TRBV2 to TRBJ1-6; 11 bases fit TRBD1. This CDR3 is built from 16 residues. Germline V lookup: CDR1 SNHLY, CDR2 FYNNEI. The trim removed 4 bases at V and 6 bases at J, leaving 5 bases unmatched. Together with reference TRBV2 and TRBJ1-6, the CDR3 gives the full variable domain: EPEVTQTPSHQVTQMGQEVILRCVPISNHLYFYWYRQILGQKVEFLVSFYNNEISEKSEIFDDQFSVERPDGSNFTLKIRSTKLEDSAMYFCASSVGQGAFNSPLHFGNGTRLTVT.

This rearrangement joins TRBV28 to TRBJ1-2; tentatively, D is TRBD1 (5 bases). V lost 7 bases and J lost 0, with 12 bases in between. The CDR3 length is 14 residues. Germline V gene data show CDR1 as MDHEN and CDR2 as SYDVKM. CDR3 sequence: CASTPVGANYGYTF. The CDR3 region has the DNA TGTGCCAGCACCCCGGTAGGGGCTAACTATGGCTACACCTTC.

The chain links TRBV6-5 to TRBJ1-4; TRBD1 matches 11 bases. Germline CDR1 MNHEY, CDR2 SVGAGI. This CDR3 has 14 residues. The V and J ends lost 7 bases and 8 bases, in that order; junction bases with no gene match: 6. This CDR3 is CASTPWTGGEKLFF. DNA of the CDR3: TGTGCCAGCACCCCCTGGACAGGGGGCGAAAAACTGTTTTTT.

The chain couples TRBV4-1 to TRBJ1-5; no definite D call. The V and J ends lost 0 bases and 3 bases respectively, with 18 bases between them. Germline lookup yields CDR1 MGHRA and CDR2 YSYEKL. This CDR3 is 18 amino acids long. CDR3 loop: CASSQDLYEATYNQPQHF. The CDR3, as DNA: TGCGCCAGCAGCCAAGATCTTTACGAAGCGACCTACAATCAGCCCCAGCATTTT.

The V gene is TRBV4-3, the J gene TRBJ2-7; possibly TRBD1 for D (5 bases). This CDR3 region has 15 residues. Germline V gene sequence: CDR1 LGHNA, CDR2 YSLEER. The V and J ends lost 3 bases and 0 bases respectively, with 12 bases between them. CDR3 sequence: CASSHTTASSYEQYF. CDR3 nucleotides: TGCGCCAGCAGCCACACGACAGCGAGCTCCTACGAGCAGTACTTC.

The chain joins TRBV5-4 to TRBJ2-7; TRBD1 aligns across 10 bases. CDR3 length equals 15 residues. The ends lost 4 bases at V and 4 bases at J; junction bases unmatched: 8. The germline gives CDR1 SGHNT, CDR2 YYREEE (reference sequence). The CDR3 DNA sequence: TGTGCCAGCAGCGGTGGACAGGGGGTATCTTACGAGCAGTACTTC. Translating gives CASSGGQGVSYEQYF.

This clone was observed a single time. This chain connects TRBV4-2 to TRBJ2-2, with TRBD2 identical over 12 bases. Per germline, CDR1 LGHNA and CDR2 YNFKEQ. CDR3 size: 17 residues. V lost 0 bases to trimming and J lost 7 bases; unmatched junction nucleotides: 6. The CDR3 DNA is TGTGCCAGCAGCCAAGAGTCTAGCGGGGGGGCCAACGGGGAGCTGTTTTTT. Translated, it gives CASSQESSGGANGELFF.

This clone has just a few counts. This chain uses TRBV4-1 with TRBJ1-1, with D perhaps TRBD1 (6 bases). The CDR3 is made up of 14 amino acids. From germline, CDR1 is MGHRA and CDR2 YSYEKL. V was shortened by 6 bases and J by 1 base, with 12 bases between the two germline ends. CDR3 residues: CASSLGGQNTEAFF. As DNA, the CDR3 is TGCGCCAGCAGTCTGGGGGGGCAGAACACTGAAGCTTTCTTT.

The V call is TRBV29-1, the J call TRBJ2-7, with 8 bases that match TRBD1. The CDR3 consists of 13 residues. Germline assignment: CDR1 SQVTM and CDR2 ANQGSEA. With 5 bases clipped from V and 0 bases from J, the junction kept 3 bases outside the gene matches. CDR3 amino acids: CSVWTGYSYEQYF. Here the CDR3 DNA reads TGCAGCGTTTGGACAGGGTACTCCTACGAGCAGTACTTC.